This T cell receptor (beta chain) emerged from a study of regulatory T cells in long-lasting Graves disease. Libraries of TCR beta came from iRepertoire HTBI primers plus Arm-PCR of CDR3 regions. TCRdb re-called the multiplex PCR reads with MiXCR, one entry per CDR3 protein. The sample carries about 290,000 distinct CDR3 sequences, more than 20% recorded once. The time point here: persistent/refractory GD, antithyroid drugs over 5 years with positive TRAb. RNA extracted from PBMCs served as the sequencing template. Deletions cut 3 bases from V and 5 bases from J, with 13 bases between. The V gene's germline CDR1 is GTSNPN and CDR2 SVGIG (reference sequence). The CDR3 loop spans 14 amino acids.

This receptor was obtained from a female donor with Graves disease. Sequences were derived from peripheral blood mononuclear cells (PBMCs), sampled when the disease was refractory, from a patient treated with antithyroid drugs. V is TRBV30 and J is TRBJ1-4; D perhaps matches TRBD1 (5 bases). The CDR3 DNA reads as TGTGCCTGGAGCGGGGGTGGTTCCAATGAAAAACTGTTTTTT. This sequence encodes CAWSGGGSNEKLFF.